The T cell receptor (beta chain) described here comes from a study of monozygotic twins with inflammatory bowel disease. The V gene's germline CDR1 is SQVTM and CDR2 ANQGSEA. The CDR3 covers 14 residues. For each CDR3 protein, TCRdb gives one entry from its re-call of the 5' RACE reads, without DNA. The sample's table shows about 110,000 distinct CDR3 sequences. V gene TRBV29-1 combines with J gene TRBJ2-1; the D call from TCRdb, TRBD2, cannot be confirmed without DNA. The sequencing input was blood. This sequence was found in a human donor with ulcerative colitis or Crohn's disease, or a healthy co-twin of an affected twin (not recorded which). Here the CDR3 reads CSVQSGRGHNEQFF.